The T cell receptor beta chain described here comes from a study of blood T cell repertoires in COVID-19. For the study at large: Material from acute and convalescent COVID-19 was sourced from the United States, Italy and Spain. PBMCs, B-cell-depleted T cells, or T cells provided the cDNA or gDNA that made up the material.

Original processing notes: Estimation of nucleated cell counts was performed using reference gene primer amplification. Repertoires were generated with immunoSEQ multiplex PCR, while TCRdb's copy carries only in-frame clones and drops some. D and trimming were read from the DNA, whereas the V and J calls and clone size are those reported in that table. This table has tens of thousands of clones, around 84% appearing once. This clone was seen once. This CDR3 contains 11 residues. Trimming took off 5 bases at V and 4 bases at J, with 6 bases between the two ends. Germline-derived CDR1 and CDR2 are MDHEN and SYDVKM.

The sample taken for sequencing was peripheral blood. V is TRBV28 and J is TRBJ2-7; D gene unclear. This receptor was taken from a human donor in a cohort sampled during active COVID-19. The CDR3 nucleotides read TGTGCCAGCAGTCTACAGTACGAGCAGTACTTC. It translates to CASSLQYEQYF.